The 15 T cell receptor beta chains presented below share a single source sample, sequenced in a study of CD8+ T cells in alopecia areata. cDNA prepared by RNA extraction and subsequent reverse transcription served as the template for sequencing. TCRdb's table, derived via immunoSEQ multiplex PCR, lists solely in-frame clones and lacks some. The sample has some 110,000 clones; 55% to 80% are singletons. Sequencing used CD4+ T cells sorted from blood. The receptors derive from a human donor in good health.

This chain connects TRBV5-1 to TRBJ1-4, with D unclear. From germline, CDR1 is SGHRS and CDR2 YFSETQ. Trimming left V 0 bases short and J 7 bases short, with 13 bases between. The CDR3 has 15 residues. DNA of the CDR3: TGCGCCAGCAGCTTGGAGCCCAGATCGAGTGAAAAACTGTTTTTT. It translates to CASSLEPRSSEKLFF.

The chain joins TRBV30 to TRBJ2-1; TRBD2 aligns across 7 bases. The CDR3 covers 14 residues. Germline CDR1 GTSNPN, CDR2 SVGIG (reference sequence). V lost 6 bases and J lost 7; bases outside the gene matches: 12. The CDR3 nucleotides are TGTGCCTGCAGCCGGGACGGGGGGTGGAATGAGCAGTTCTTC. Translated, it gives CACSRDGGWNEQFF.

This sequence joins TRBV6-5 and TRBJ1-2; 7 bases match TRBD1. This CDR3 region has 12 residues. The ends lost 6 bases at V and 4 bases at J; junction bases unmatched: 2. CDR1 MNHEY and CDR2 SVGAGI come from the germline V gene. CDR3: CASRDRSYGYTF. Here the CDR3 DNA reads TGTGCCAGCAGGGACAGGAGCTATGGCTACACCTTC.

The chain has TRBV5-1 and TRBJ2-4; D remains ambiguous. CDR1 is SGHRS, CDR2 YFSETQ, per germline. The CDR3 contains 14 residues. V was clipped by 1 base and J by 0 bases, with 5 bases between them. The CDR3 nucleotides are TGCGCCAGCAGCTTGTCAGTAGCCAAAAACATTCAGTACTTC. Protein product: CASSLSVAKNIQYF.

This chain connects TRBV30 to TRBJ2-1, with 8 bases matching TRBD2. From germline, CDR1 is GTSNPN and CDR2 SVGIG (reference sequence). J gave up 7 bases and V 1 base, and 3 bases lay outside the gene matches. The CDR3 sequence is 13 residues long. CDR3 sequence (DNA): TGTGCCTGGAGTGGGACTAGCAAGAATGAGCAGTTCTTC. It codes for CAWSGTSKNEQFF.

This clone turned up a few times. The rearrangement joins TRBV29-1 to TRBJ1-1; no clear D. The germline gives CDR1 SQVTM, CDR2 ANQGSEA. The CDR3 spans 14 residues. With 3 bases removed from V and 2 bases from J, the gap between germline ends came to 13 bases. CDR3 DNA: TGCAGCGTTGAGGAAGAATTGGATAACACTGAAGCTTTCTTT. Encoded protein: CSVEEELDNTEAFF.

This clone was picked up a small number of times. V usage is TRBV30 and J usage is TRBJ1-6; tentatively, D is TRBD1 (5 bases). CDR3 length: 13 amino acids. Germline V CDR1 and CDR2: GTSNPN, SVGIG (reference sequence). Trimming took off 0 bases at V and 5 bases at J, with 5 bases between the two ends. For the CDR3, the DNA is TGTGCCTGGAGTGTACAGGATAATTCACCCCTCCACTTT. This encodes CAWSVQDNSPLHF.

This rearrangement joins TRBV4-1 to TRBJ2-7; 8 nucleotides line up with TRBD1. Trimming removed 3 bases from V and 2 bases from J; junction bases left unmatched: 6. Germline-derived CDR1 and CDR2 are MGHRA and YSYEKL. This CDR3 comprises 15 residues. The CDR3 here is CASSQPGTGTYEQYF. The CDR3 DNA reads TGCGCCAGCAGCCAGCCCGGGACAGGCACCTACGAGCAGTACTTC.

The rearrangement links TRBV2 to TRBJ1-5; D is perhaps TRBD1 (6 bases). V shed 5 bases and J shed 6 bases, with 8 bases lying between them. CDR3 length: 12 amino acids. The V gene's germline CDR1 is SNHLY and CDR2 FYNNEI. Here the CDR3 DNA reads TGTGCCAGCAGTCAGGGGACTCAGCCCCAGCATTTT. Amino acid sequence: CASSQGTQPQHF. Together with reference TRBV2 and TRBJ1-5, the CDR3 gives the full variable domain: EPEVTQTPSHQVTQMGQEVILRCVPISNHLYFYWYRQILGQKVEFLVSFYNNEISEKSEIFDDQFSVERPDGSNFTLKIRSTKLEDSAMYFCASSQGTQPQHFGDGTRLSIL.

The chain combines TRBV5-1 with TRBJ2-5; 7 bases map to TRBD2. The CDR3 consists of 13 residues. V lost 1 base and J lost 5; bases outside the gene matches: 2. Germline-derived CDR1 and CDR2 are SGHRS and YFSETQ. Here the CDR3 reads CASSLRGGETQYF. In DNA form, the CDR3 reads TGCGCCAGCAGCTTGCGGGGAGGGGAGACCCAGTACTTC.

The chain recombines TRBV7-9 with TRBJ2-4, with 7 bases fitting TRBD1. Trimming at V came to 3 bases and at J to 1 base, leaving 6 bases not matched to a gene. The CDR3 is 16 amino acids. In germline, CDR1 is SEHNR, CDR2 FQNEAQ (reference sequence). The CDR3, as DNA: TGTGCCAGCAGCTTTGGACAGGTTCTGGCCAAAAACATTCAGTACTTC. Protein product: CASSFGQVLAKNIQYF.

The chain employs TRBV5-4 and TRBJ2-3; 8 positions match TRBD2. Germline V gene lookup returns CDR1 SGHNT and CDR2 YYREEE (reference sequence). V lost 0 bases to trimming and J lost 6 bases; unmatched junction nucleotides: 6. This CDR3 has 15 residues. The CDR3 DNA reads TGTGCCAGCAGCTTGGACGGGGGGGCAGAGGATACGCAGTATTTT. Translation: CASSLDGGAEDTQYF.

The chain uses TRBV5-1 and TRBJ2-1; D is undetermined. Germline loops: CDR1 SGHRS, CDR2 YFSETQ. V was cut by 1 base and J by 0 bases, with 8 bases left in between. The CDR3 runs to 15 residues. CDR3 protein: CASSLIRSSYNEQFF. In DNA, the CDR3 is TGCGCCAGCAGCTTGATTAGGAGCTCCTACAATGAGCAGTTCTTC.

This chain links TRBV25-1 with TRBJ1-2; no clear D. Trimming cost V 3 bases and J 4 bases, with 15 bases left between them. The CDR3 has 15 residues. Germline V gene lookup returns CDR1 MGHDK and CDR2 SYGVNS. Here the CDR3 reads CASSDIESGLYGYTF. DNA of the CDR3: TGTGCCAGCAGTGATATAGAATCAGGCCTCTATGGCTACACCTTC.

This clone was seen once. The V gene is TRBV2, the J gene TRBJ1-1; 7 nucleotides align to TRBD1. After removal of 4 bases from V and 1 base from J, the junction contained 12 bases not matched to a gene. The germline CDR1 and CDR2 sequences are SNHLY and FYNNEI. This CDR3 is built from 17 residues. CDR3 sequence (DNA): TGTGCCAGCAGTGGAGCCTCCCCAGGGGGTTCGAACACTGAAGCTTTCTTT. Translation: CASSGASPGGSNTEAFF.